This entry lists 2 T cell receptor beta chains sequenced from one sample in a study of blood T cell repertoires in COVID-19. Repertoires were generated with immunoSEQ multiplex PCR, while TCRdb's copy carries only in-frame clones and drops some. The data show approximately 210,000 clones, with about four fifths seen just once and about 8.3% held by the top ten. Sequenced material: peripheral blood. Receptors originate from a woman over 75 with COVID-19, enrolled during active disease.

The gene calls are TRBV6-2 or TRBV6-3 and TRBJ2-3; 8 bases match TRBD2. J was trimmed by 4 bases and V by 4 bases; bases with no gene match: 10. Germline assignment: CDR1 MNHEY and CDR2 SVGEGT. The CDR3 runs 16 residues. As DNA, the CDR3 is TGTGCCAGCAGTTTGCCCGGGACTAGGGCATCAGATACGCAGTATTTT. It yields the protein CASSLPGTRASDTQYF.

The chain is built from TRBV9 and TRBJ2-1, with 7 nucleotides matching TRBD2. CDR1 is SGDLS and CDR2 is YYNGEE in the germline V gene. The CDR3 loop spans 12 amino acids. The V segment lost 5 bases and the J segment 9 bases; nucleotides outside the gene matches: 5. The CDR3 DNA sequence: TGTGCCAGCAGGGGAGGGAGTCCTGAGCAGTTCTTC. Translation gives CASRGGSPEQFF.